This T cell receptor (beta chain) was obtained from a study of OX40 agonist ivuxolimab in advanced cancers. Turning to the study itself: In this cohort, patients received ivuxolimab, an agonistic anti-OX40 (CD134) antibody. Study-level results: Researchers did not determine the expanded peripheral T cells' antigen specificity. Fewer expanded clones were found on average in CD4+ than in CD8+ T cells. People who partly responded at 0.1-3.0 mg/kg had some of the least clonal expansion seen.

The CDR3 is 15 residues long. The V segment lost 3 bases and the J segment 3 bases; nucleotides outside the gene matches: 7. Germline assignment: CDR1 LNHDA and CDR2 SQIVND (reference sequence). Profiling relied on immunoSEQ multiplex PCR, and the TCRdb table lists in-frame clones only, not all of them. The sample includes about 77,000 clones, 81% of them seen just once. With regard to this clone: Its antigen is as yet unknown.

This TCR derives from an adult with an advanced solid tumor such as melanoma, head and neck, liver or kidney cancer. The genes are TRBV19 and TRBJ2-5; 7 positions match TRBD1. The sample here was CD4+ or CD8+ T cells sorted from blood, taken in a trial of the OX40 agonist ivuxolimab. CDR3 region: CASSMAGTAKETQYF. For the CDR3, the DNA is TGTGCCAGTAGTATGGCCGGGACAGCCAAAGAGACCCAGTACTTC.